This entry is about one T cell receptor beta chain. No antigen is known for it. Naive CD4+ T cells were purified with Tregs depleted by CD25. Constant-region reverse primers amplified full-length variable regions, followed by semi-nested Nested Universal Primer A PCR. TCRdb recomputed calls from the 5' RACE reads with MiXCR, one row per CDR3 protein. The sample records over 50,000 distinct CDR3 sequences, about 25% being singletons. The germline V and J ends were trimmed by 8 bases and 4 bases, with 14 bases remaining between them. The CDR3 runs 12 residues. From germline, CDR1 is GTSNPN and CDR2 SVGIG (reference sequence). Notes on the study in general: Tumor memory CD4+ T cell TCR gene usage was found to cluster with blood and lymph node memory CD4+ cells and with lymph node naive CD4+ cells. Whole repertoires were not studied in the larger cohort, only one V-J beta rearrangement.

This clonotype was obtained from a female donor with breast cancer. V is TRBV30 and J is TRBJ1-2; unclear D gene. The sample was tumor-infiltrating naive CD4+ T cells sorted from the breast tumor. Described subset: naive CD4+ T cells, CD4+CD45RA+CD25-. The CDR3 nucleotides are TGTGCCCTCTGGGTGCGTAGCTATGGCTACACCTTC. This translates into CALWVRSYGYTF.